What follows describes a single TCR beta chain. Its antigen remains unknown. The naive CD8 fraction comprised CD45RO-negative cells positively selected for CCR7 and excluded terminally differentiated effector memory CD45RA+ cells. The repertoire was sequenced with immunoSEQ multiplex PCR; TCRdb's copy has only in-frame clones and lacks some. The table records about 2 million clones, roughly 95% of them present only once. The entry originates in a study of shared clonotypes between healthy human individuals. The CDR3 sequence is 16 residues long. Germline-derived CDR1 and CDR2 are SEHNR and FQNEAQ (reference sequence). Trimming cost V 1 base and J 2 bases, with 11 bases left between them. Study observations and caveats: Some naive CD4 clonotypes, around 5%, turned up in common across several donors.

The sequence was collected from a man between 18 and 35 years old in good health. Sequencing was done on a sample of naive CD8+ T cells sorted from blood. J is TRBJ1-4 and V is TRBV7-9, with a possible D match to TRBD1 (6 bases). The CDR3 reads CASSLEYQGTNEKLFF. DNA of the CDR3: TGTGCCAGCAGCTTAGAATATCAGGGGACTAATGAAAAACTGTTTTTT.